The rows below give T cell receptor beta chains drawn from one sample of a study of vaccination effects on CD4 cells after COVID-19. Their cognate antigens are unknown. TCRdb's copy holds only in-frame clones and misses some; the assay was immunoSEQ multiplex PCR. Here the sample spans over 10,000 clones, around 78% being singletons. This sample comprised CD4+ T cells from PBMCs cultured with HCoV-NL63 spike peptides, obtained after COVID-19 vaccination. All receptors come from a human donor who had a prior SARS-CoV-2 infection. Both conserved end residues are part of each CDR3. A D gene is named only where the DNA matches it firmly. Size tells how often a clone was seen (once, few, many) or the class of an expanded clone, and some rows leave it out.

-,TRBJ1-1,-,TRBV10-3,TGTGCCAGCCGGACAGACCTGAACACTGAAGCTTTCTTT,CASRTDLNTEAFF
-,TRBJ2-3,-,TRBV28,TGTGCCAGCAGTTCGACAGGAGTCACAGATACGCAGTATTTT,CASSSTGVTDTQYF
-,TRBJ2-7,-,TRBV6-5,TGTGCCAGCAGTAAGGGCGGCGGCTCCTACGAGCAGTACTTC,CASSKGGGSYEQYF
-,TRBJ2-5,-,TRBV29-1,TGCAGCGGATCCAGGGGAGGGGAGACCCAGTACTTC,CSGSRGGETQYF
-,TRBJ1-4,-,TRBV4-1,TGCGCCAGCAGCCAAGACTGGGAAGGGAAACTGTTTTTT,CASSQDWEGKLFF
-,TRBJ2-5,TRBD2,TRBV24-1,TGTGCCACCAGTGACCCTACGACCGGGGGAGGGGAGACCCAGTACTTC,CATSDPTTGGGETQYF
-,TRBJ1-3,-,TRBV7-9,TGTGCCAGCAGCCTCCCGGCGAACACCATATATTTT,CASSLPANTIYF
-,TRBJ2-3,TRBD2,TRBV4-1,TGCGCCAGCAGCCGAGGGGGACTAGCGGGTCTCACAGATACGCAGTATTTT,CASSRGGLAGLTDTQYF
-,TRBJ1-2,TRBD1,TRBV18,TGTGCCAGCTCACAGGGACAGGGGGCGTACTATGGCTACACCTTC,CASSQGQGAYYGYTF
-,TRBJ1-1,TRBD1,TRBV4-3,TGCGCCAGCAGCCAAGATGACAGGGGGCGTTACGGCGCTTTCTTT,CASSQDDRGRYGAFF
-,TRBJ2-5,TRBD2,TRBV9,TGTGCCAGCAGCGCTCCCCGGCGGGGGGGCCTAGAGACCCAGTACTTC,CASSAPRRGGLETQYF
-,TRBJ1-3,-,TRBV19,TGTGCCAGTAAACGCGCCGTTCAGGAGTACACCATATATTTT,CASKRAVQEYTIYF
-,TRBJ2-1,-,TRBV9,TGTGCCAGCAGCGTAGGTCGAGCCGGTAATGAGCAGTTCTTC,CASSVGRAGNEQFF
-,TRBJ1-1,-,TRBV30,TGTGCCTGGAGTGCGGGGCGGCGGTTCACTGAAGCTTTCTTT,CAWSAGRRFTEAFF
-,TRBJ1-1,TRBD1,TRBV7-3,TGTGCCAGCAGCCCTGGGACAGGGGACGGGCCGGGGTTGGCTTTCTTT,CASSPGTGDGPGLAFF
-,TRBJ1-2,-,TRBV4-2,TGTGCCAGCAGCGCCCGGACAAATGGCTACACCTTC,CASSARTNGYTF
once,TRBJ2-3,-,TRBV27,TGTGCCAGCAGTTTACACCCGAAGGGCGGGATCACAGATACGCAGTATTTT,CASSLHPKGGITDTQYF
-,TRBJ1-1,-,TRBV20-1,TGCAGTGCTAGTCTCCAGCGGAACACTGAAGCTTTCTTT,CSASLQRNTEAFF
-,TRBJ2-5,-,TRBV5-6,TGTGCCAGCAGCTTCGAGGGGGGCGAGACCCAGTACTTC,CASSFEGGETQYF
-,TRBJ2-1,-,TRBV9,TGTGCCAGCAGCGTAGCGGGAGAACCCTACAATGAGCAGTTCTTC,CASSVAGEPYNEQFF
-,TRBJ1-6,-,TRBV6-5,TGTGCCAGCAGTTACTCGGAGACGATAAATTCACCCCTCCACTTT,CASSYSETINSPLHF
-,TRBJ1-1,-,TRBV3-1/TRBV3-2,TGTGCCAGCGCGACCCAGGCAGGGGTGGGTGAAGCTTTCTTT,CASATQAGVGEAFF
-,TRBJ2-5,-,TRBV7-2,TGTGCCAGCAGCTTAGACCAAGAGACCCAGTACTTC,CASSLDQETQYF
once,TRBJ2-3,-,TRBV6-5,TGTGCCAGCAGTACGGGGGCGGTGTTGACAGATACGCAGTATTTT,CASSTGAVLTDTQYF
-,TRBJ2-2,-,TRBV7-9,TGTGCCAGCTTCAGGCTAGCGAACACCGGGGAGCTGTTTTTT,CASFRLANTGELFF
-,TRBJ2-7,TRBD2,TRBV2,TGTGCCAGCAGTGAGTCGGGAGGGCCTCAAAACGAGCAGTACTTC,CASSESGGPQNEQYF
-,TRBJ2-4,-,TRBV6-2/TRBV6-3,TGTGCCAGCAGCCAAAGAGGAGGGGGACCCTCCAAAAACATTCAGTACTTC,CASSQRGGGPSKNIQYF
-,TRBJ1-6,-,TRBV5-4,TGTGCCAGCAGCTTGGTCAAAAGCTCCTATAATTCACCCCTCCACTTT,CASSLVKSSYNSPLHF
few,TRBJ2-7,TRBD2,TRBV5-4,TGTGCCAGCAGCTTCGTTCCTTCGGGAGGGAACGACGAGCAGTACTTC,CASSFVPSGGNDEQYF
once,TRBJ2-7,-,TRBV2,TGTGCCAGCAGTGTGTCTCAGATTAACTACGAGCAGTACTTC,CASSVSQINYEQYF
few,TRBJ2-7,-,TRBV7-9,TGTGCCAGCAGCTTAAGTGGCGGCTCCTACGAGCAGTACTTC,CASSLSGGSYEQYF
-,TRBJ1-2,TRBD1,TRBV13,TGTGCCAGCAGCCGGGGACAGGGCCAGTATGGCTACACCTTC,CASSRGQGQYGYTF
-,TRBJ2-3,-,TRBV5-1,TGCGCCAGCAGCTTCCAAAGGACAGGCACAGATACGCAGTATTTT,CASSFQRTGTDTQYF
once,TRBJ1-5,-,TRBV7-2,TGTGCCAGCAGGATCGGGAGGCACTTCGACCGCAGCAATCAGCCCCAGCATTTT,CASRIGRHFDRSNQPQHF
-,TRBJ1-5,-,TRBV11-3,TGTGCCAGCAGCTTACCCAGGACAGTTAATGGCAATCAGCCCCAGCATTTT,CASSLPRTVNGNQPQHF
-,TRBJ2-5,TRBD2,TRBV5-1,TGCGCCAGCAGCTTCGGACTAGCGGGGGGGCAAGAGACCCAGTACTTC,CASSFGLAGGQETQYF
-,TRBJ2-1,TRBD2,TRBV5-3,TGTGCCAGAAGCGCCGGGACTAGCGGGGGGCGATACAATGAGCAGTTCTTC,CARSAGTSGGRYNEQFF
-,TRBJ1-6,-,TRBV18,TGTGCCAGCTCACCACTGGCAGTTAATTCACCCCTCCACTTT,CASSPLAVNSPLHF
-,TRBJ2-2,-,TRBV7-9,TGTGCCAGCAGCTTATTCGGGGACCCAGACACCGGGGAGCTGTTTTTT,CASSLFGDPDTGELFF
-,TRBJ1-3,-,TRBV2,TGTGCCAGCACGGCCGACATCTCCGGAAACACCATATATTTT,CASTADISGNTIYF
-,TRBJ1-2,-,TRBV18,TGTGCCAGCTCACCTCCTCGATCATCGGGCTACACCTTC,CASSPPRSSGYTF
-,TRBJ2-1,TRBD2,TRBV27,TGTGCCAGCAGGACTAGCGGAAACAATGAGCAGTTCTTC,CASRTSGNNEQFF
-,TRBJ2-5,TRBD2,TRBV9,TGTGCCAGCAGCCCGGGGACTAGCCTCCAAGAGACCCAGTACTTC,CASSPGTSLQETQYF
-,TRBJ1-3,-,TRBV6-6,TGTGCCAGCAGTATACTGACTGGAAACACCATATATTTT,CASSILTGNTIYF
-,TRBJ2-5,TRBD2,TRBV4-2,TGTGCCAGCAACCAAGTATTTGCGGGGGGCGCGGAGACCCAGTACTTC,CASNQVFAGGAETQYF
-,TRBJ1-4,-,TRBV2,TGTGCCAGCATCGGTGACCGAAATAGGGAAAAACTGTTTTTT,CASIGDRNREKLFF
-,TRBJ2-1,TRBD1,TRBV6-2/TRBV6-3,TGTGCCAGCAGTCCAAGGACAGGGGCCGGCTACAATGAGCAGTTCTTC,CASSPRTGAGYNEQFF
-,TRBJ2-3,-,TRBV27,TGTGCCAGCAGTTTATTGACGATGGGACTTGGGGCAGATACGCAGTATTTT,CASSLLTMGLGADTQYF
-,TRBJ1-3,TRBD1,TRBV7-8,TGTGCCAGCAGCCTAGGACAGGGTCGCTCTGGAAACACCATATATTTT,CASSLGQGRSGNTIYF
once,TRBJ2-5,-,TRBV15,TGTGCCACCAGCAGAGATCTGGACAGCCAAGAGACCCAGTACTTC,CATSRDLDSQETQYF
-,TRBJ2-7,-,TRBV3-1/TRBV3-2,TGTGCCAGCAGCCAAGATTGGTCGCGAAGTTACGAGCAGTACTTC,CASSQDWSRSYEQYF
few,TRBJ2-1,TRBD2,TRBV7-9,TGTGCCAGCAGCTCACGACTAGCTTTCCATGAGCAGTTCTTC,CASSSRLAFHEQFF